These T cell receptor beta chains were read from a single sample in a study of CD8+ T cells in alopecia areata. The table came from immunoSEQ multiplex PCR; TCRdb's copy has only in-frame clones and leaves some out. The table lists 90,000 or so clones, 44% of them singletons. This specimen consisted of CD8+ T cells sorted from blood, obtained at week 24, from a patient treated with tofacitinib. These receptors were obtained from a human donor with alopecia areata. CDR3s include the opening cysteine and the closing phenylalanine or tryptophan. The D gene is left open where the match is weak. The listing skips clone size in some rows; elsewhere it reads once, few, many or a size class.

V: TRBV7-9; D: .; J: TRBJ1-3; size: few; CDR3: CASSFPSGNTIYF
V: TRBV4-1; D: .; J: TRBJ1-2; size: .; CDR3: CASSPRGMGYGYTF
V: TRBV29-1; D: TRBD2; J: TRBJ2-5; size: few; CDR3: CSGGTSGIQETQYF
V: TRBV27; D: .; J: TRBJ2-1; size: .; CDR3: CASSLALSYNEQFF
V: TRBV29-1; D: .; J: TRBJ2-7; size: .; CDR3: CSVEGQTYEQYF
V: TRBV6-4; D: .; J: TRBJ2-3; size: .; CDR3: CASSDEFSGAPDTQYF
V: TRBV29-1; D: TRBD1; J: TRBJ1-2; size: few; CDR3: CSVDTGTGFYGYTF
V: TRBV10-3; D: .; J: TRBJ2-5; size: few; CDR3: CATLAPGETQYF
V: TRBV29-1; D: .; J: TRBJ2-5; size: few; CDR3: CSVGVRNQETQYF
V: TRBV7-2; D: .; J: TRBJ1-1; size: few; CDR3: CASSPPGNTEAFF
V: TRBV18; D: .; J: .; size: .; CDR3: CASSPPGDLAKNIQFF
V: TRBV28; D: .; J: TRBJ1-1; size: .; CDR3: CASPPSRSLNTEAFF
V: TRBV29-1; D: .; J: TRBJ2-3; size: .; CDR3: CSVEDGELDTQYF
V: TRBV4-1; D: TRBD1; J: TRBJ1-5; size: once; CDR3: CASSQDQGANQPQHF
V: TRBV5-1; D: .; J: TRBJ2-7; size: few; CDR3: CASSLGPAPSYEQYF
V: TRBV7-6; D: TRBD2; J: TRBJ2-1; size: once; CDR3: CASSPLGAFGTRGGEQFF
V: TRBV5-1; D: .; J: TRBJ1-1; size: .; CDR3: CASSLGDGATEAFF
V: TRBV9; D: .; J: TRBJ1-1; size: few; CDR3: CASSVGDGTEAFF
V: TRBV9; D: TRBD2; J: TRBJ2-3; size: .; CDR3: CASSGLSGTALDTQYF
V: TRBV2; D: TRBD2; J: TRBJ2-1; size: .; CDR3: CASSEAVRREAYNEQFF
V: TRBV19; D: TRBD1; J: TRBJ2-1; size: .; CDR3: CASTRDRGDNEQFF
V: TRBV30; D: .; J: TRBJ2-7; size: .; CDR3: CAWSYGASYEQYF
V: TRBV1; D: .; J: TRBJ2-1; size: .; CDR3: CTSRPTGGNEQFF
V: TRBV2; D: .; J: TRBJ2-7; size: medium-sized; CDR3: CASSEFGRRGPEYEQYF